These 27 T cell receptor beta chains share one sample of origin, sequenced in a study of blood T cell repertoires in COVID-19. Clones were sequenced by immunoSEQ multiplex PCR, and TCRdb holds only the in-frame ones, with some missing. In the table there are approximately 90,000 clones, less than 85% of which are singletons. The sequenced sample was peripheral blood. Receptor source: a man aged 80 or over with acute or convalescent COVID-19.

In this sample, this clone turned up once. This chain links TRBV7-2 with TRBJ2-2; maybe TRBD2 (7 bases). This CDR3 spans 16 amino acids. Germline lookup yields CDR1 SGHTA and CDR2 FQGNSA. The V end lost 5 bases, the J end lost 0 bases, and 13 bases lay between the germline ends. CDR3 sequence reads: CASSQRGGANTGELFF. The CDR3, as DNA: TGTGCCAGCAGCCAAAGGGGGGGCGCGAACACCGGGGAGCTGTTTTTT.

The chain employs TRBV10-1 and TRBJ2-4, with 11 positions matching TRBD1. The CDR3 consists of 13 residues. Per the germline V gene, CDR1 is WNHNN and CDR2 is SYGVQD (reference sequence). The ends lost 8 bases at V and 10 bases at J; junction bases unmatched: 7. CDR3 amino acids: CASAGGTGGIQYF. In DNA, the CDR3 is TGCGCCAGCGCCGGCGGGACAGGGGGAATTCAGTACTTC.

The chain's CDR3 is CASSLTGSPNTGELFF. The CDR3 DNA follows: TGTGCCAGCAGCTTAACTGGGAGTCCGAACACCGGGGAGCTGTTTTTT. The rearrangement joins TRBV7-3 to TRBJ2-2; D may be TRBD2 (5 bases). Per germline, CDR1 SGHTA and CDR2 FQGTGA. Between the trimmed V and J ends, which lost 0 bases and 0 bases, there was a span of 8 bases. The CDR3 consists of 16 residues.

The chain links TRBV19 to TRBJ2-5; 7 nucleotides line up with TRBD2. CDR3 size: 14 residues. V lost 3 bases to trimming and J lost 3 bases; unmatched junction nucleotides: 4. Germline assignment: CDR1 LNHDA and CDR2 SQIVND (reference sequence). The DNA of the CDR3 is TGTGCCAGTAGTATTTCCGCGGGGGAAGAGACCCAGTACTTC. It specifies CASSISAGEETQYF. The entire variable domain, with the rest obtained from reference TRBV19 and TRBJ2-5, is as follows: DGGITQSPKYLFRKEGQNVTLSCEQNLNHDAMYWYRQDPGQGLRLIYYSQIVNDFQKGDIAEGYSVSREKKESFPLTVTSAQKNPTAFYLCASSISAGEETQYFGPGTRLLVL.

This clone came up once. V is TRBV7-2 and J is TRBJ2-7; possibly TRBD2 for D (6 bases). CDR3 size: 16 residues. From germline, CDR1 is SGHTA and CDR2 FQGNSA. The V and J ends lost 1 base and 3 bases respectively, with 16 bases between them. This CDR3 is CASSLDLAPGRYEQYF. CDR3 nucleotides: TGTGCCAGCAGCTTAGATCTAGCGCCCGGCCGCTACGAGCAGTACTTC.

In its sample, this clone was seen a few times. This sequence joins TRBV28 and TRBJ1-1, with a tentative D call TRBD1 (6 bases). The germline V gene has CDR1 MDHEN and CDR2 SYDVKM. The CDR3 has 17 residues. V lost 6 bases and J 4 bases, leaving 24 bases between the germline ends. DNA for the CDR3: TGTGCCAGCAGCCCACACCCAACAGGGATCGGAGGCACTGAAGCTTTCTTT. Its translation is CASSPHPTGIGGTEAFF.

This clone appeared a few times. V and J are TRBV7-6 and TRBJ2-2; 7 bases map to TRBD2. The CDR3 length is 18 residues. Unmatched junction bases numbered 15, after V lost 5 bases and J lost 3 bases. Germline V gene sequence: CDR1 SGHVS, CDR2 FNYEAQ. CDR3 sequence (DNA): TGTGCCAGCAGCCCACAGACTAGCCTGAACCCATACACCGGGGAGCTGTTTTTT. Its translation: CASSPQTSLNPYTGELFF.

This chain links TRBV3-1 (or the pseudogene TRBV3-2) with TRBJ2-1; weak D call: TRBD2 (6 bases). The V and J ends lost 1 base and 10 bases respectively, with 11 bases between them. Germline V gene lookup returns CDR1 LGHDT and CDR2 YNNKEL (reference sequence). The CDR3 spans 13 residues. The CDR3 nucleotides read TGTGCCAGCAGCCAAGCTTTAGGAGGGGAGCAGTTCTTC. It codes for CASSQALGGEQFF.

V and J are TRBV29-1 and TRBJ2-1; possibly TRBD2 for D (7 bases). Germline CDR1 and CDR2: SQVTM and ANQGSEA. Trimming cost V 7 bases and J 10 bases, with 11 bases left between them. CDR3 length equals 10 residues. CDR3 protein: CSGGGGEQFF. For the CDR3, the DNA is TGCAGCGGGGGAGGGGGAGAGCAGTTCTTC.

The gene calls are TRBV7-9 and TRBJ1-6, with 7 nucleotides matching TRBD1. Germline CDR1 reads SEHNR; CDR2 reads FQNEAQ (reference sequence). The CDR3 sequence is 14 residues long. With V trimmed by 3 bases and J by 5 bases, 1 base remained unmatched. CDR3 DNA: TGTGCCAGCAGCTTTGACAGGGATAATTCACCCCTCCACTTT. Translated, it gives CASSFDRDNSPLHF.

In its sample, this clone was seen once. The V call is TRBV5-6, the J call TRBJ1-4; TRBD1 matches at 11 bases. Trimming at V came to 1 base and at J to 10 bases, leaving 3 bases not matched to a gene. The CDR3 extends over 14 amino acids. Germline V gives CDR1 SGHDT, CDR2 YYEEEE. The CDR3, as DNA: TGTGCCAGCAGCTTGTTGGGGACAGGGGGAAAACTGTTTTTT. Amino acids: CASSLLGTGGKLFF.

This clone has just a few counts. The CDR3 spells CASSLEGGGTEAFF. The DNA of the CDR3 is TGTGCCAGCAGTTTAGAGGGGGGGGGCACTGAAGCTTTCTTT. The chain recombines TRBV27 with TRBJ1-1; tentative D call: TRBD1 (6 bases). V was cut by 2 bases and J by 4 bases, with 11 bases left in between. The CDR3 is 14 residues long. Germline-derived CDR1 and CDR2 are MNHEY and SMNVEV (reference sequence).

This clone has only a few counts. The genes are TRBV11-3 and TRBJ1-1, with 9 nucleotides matching TRBD1. Germline values: CDR1 SGHNT, CDR2 YENEEA. With 5 bases clipped from V and 4 bases from J, the junction kept 8 bases outside the gene matches. This CDR3 comprises 15 residues. The CDR3 bases are TGTGCCAGCAGCCAACAGGGGGCTTCGCTCACTGAAGCTTTCTTT. It encodes CASSQQGASLTEAFF. The entire variable domain, with the rest obtained from reference TRBV11-3 and TRBJ1-1, is as follows: EAGVVQSPRYKIIEKKQPVAFWCNPISGHNTLYWYLQNLGQGPELLIRYENEEAVDDSQLPKDRFSAERLKGVDSTLKIQPAELGDSAVYLCASSQQGASLTEAFFGQGTRLTVV.

CDR3 protein: CASSYDKIDRGRLGYTF. CDR3 nucleotide sequence: TGTGCCAGCAGTTACGATAAAATAGACAGGGGGCGCCTTGGCTACACCTTC. The chain combines TRBV6-9 with TRBJ1-2; 10 bases align to TRBD1. The CDR3 totals 17 residues. CDR1 MNHGY and CDR2 SVAAGI come from the germline V gene. The V gene end was trimmed by 3 bases and the J gene end by 7 bases; junction bases not matched to a gene: 14.

The CDR3 loop is CASSEQGTDTQYF. In nucleotides, the CDR3 is TGTGCCAGCAGTGAGCAGGGCACAGATACGCAGTATTTT. V is TRBV6-4 and J is TRBJ2-3, with D hard to call. CDR3 length: 13 residues. The germline CDR1 and CDR2 sequences are MRHNA and SNTAGT. V lost 3 bases and J 1 base, leaving 5 bases between the germline ends.

The genes are TRBV19 and TRBJ2-7; weak D call: TRBD1 (6 bases). The CDR3 is 12 residues long. Germline V CDR1 and CDR2: LNHDA, SQIVND (reference sequence). V shed 1 base and J shed 6 bases, with 7 bases lying between them. CDR3 amino acids: CASSIVQGEQYF. The CDR3 DNA reads TGTGCCAGTAGTATAGTACAGGGCGAGCAGTACTTC. Full variable domain (outside the CDR3, taken from reference TRBV19 and TRBJ2-7): DGGITQSPKYLFRKEGQNVTLSCEQNLNHDAMYWYRQDPGQGLRLIYYSQIVNDFQKGDIAEGYSVSREKKESFPLTVTSAQKNPTAFYLCASSIVQGEQYFGPGTRLTVT.

J is TRBJ2-5 and V is TRBV5-1; 7 bases align to TRBD1. CDR3 length: 13 amino acids. Per germline, CDR1 SGHRS and CDR2 YFSETQ. V gave up 5 bases and J gave up 5 bases; unmatched junction bases: 6. The CDR3 region is CASSKGGLETQYF. The CDR3 nucleotides are TGCGCCAGCAGTAAAGGGGGCCTGGAGACCCAGTACTTC.

This clone was seen once. The gene calls are TRBV7-3 and TRBJ2-3; 12 bases are a match to TRBD2. The length of the CDR3 is 16 residues. J lost 2 bases, V lost 6 bases, and 6 bases had no gene match. Germline values: CDR1 SGHTA, CDR2 FQGTGA. For the CDR3, the DNA is TGTGCCAGCAGGCGGACTAGCGGGAAGGTCACAGATACGCAGTATTTT. It codes for CASRRTSGKVTDTQYF.

This clone was counted between two and nine times. CDR3 nucleotides: TGTGCCATCAGTTCCGGGACTGTGAACACTGAAGCTTTCTTT. Protein product: CAISSGTVNTEAFF. This chain links TRBV10-3 with TRBJ1-1; tentative D call: TRBD1 (5 bases). Germline values: CDR1 ENHRY, CDR2 SYGVKD. V was shortened by 5 bases and J by 0 bases, with 10 bases between the two germline ends. The CDR3 is 14 residues long.

The V gene is TRBV29-1, the J gene TRBJ1-1; possibly TRBD1 for D (6 bases). The CDR3 consists of 11 residues. The germline CDR1 and CDR2 sequences are SQVTM and ANQGSEA. Trimming cost V 5 bases and J 10 bases, with 14 bases left between them. The CDR3 here is CSVNRAQGAFF. The CDR3 DNA reads TGCAGCGTTAACAGGGCCCAGGGAGCTTTCTTT.

In this sample, this clone turned up a few times. The V and J genes are TRBV5-1 and TRBJ1-1; D may be TRBD1 (6 bases). Looked up from germline, CDR1 is SGHRS and CDR2 is YFSETQ. The CDR3 covers 15 residues. The ends were cut back, 5 bases at V and 2 bases at J, with 16 bases in the middle. The CDR3 nucleotides are TGCGCCAGCAGACAGACCGGGACACACAACACTGAAGCTTTCTTT. As protein: CASRQTGTHNTEAFF.

The J gene is TRBJ2-3, the V gene TRBV9; possible D gene TRBD2, 6 bases. The ends were cut back, 0 bases at V and 4 bases at J, with 12 bases in the middle. Germline-derived CDR1 and CDR2 are SGDLS and YYNGEE. The CDR3 extends over 15 amino acids. CDR3 loop: CASSVEGTGADTQYF. The CDR3 bases are TGTGCCAGCAGCGTAGAAGGGACGGGGGCAGATACGCAGTATTTT.

V and J are TRBV7-3 and TRBJ2-7; 9 bases line up with TRBD2. The germline CDR1 and CDR2 sequences are SGHTA and FQGTGA. The CDR3 is made up of 14 amino acids. With V trimmed by 5 bases and J by 2 bases, 4 bases remained unmatched. Here the CDR3 DNA reads TGTGCCAGCAGCCAAGCTAGCGGGGCCTACGAGCAGTACTTC. The encoded protein is CASSQASGAYEQYF.

This rearrangement joins TRBV5-5 to TRBJ2-3; 8 bases are shared with TRBD1. The V and J ends lost 4 bases and 0 bases, in that order; junction bases with no gene match: 7. The CDR3 has 16 amino acids. Germline V gene lookup returns CDR1 SGHKS and CDR2 YYEKEE (reference sequence). CDR3 protein: CASSPLTGASTDTQYF. CDR3 sequence (DNA): TGTGCCAGCAGCCCACTGACAGGGGCCAGCACAGATACGCAGTATTTT.

V usage is TRBV18 and J usage is TRBJ1-1; D not certain. The CDR3 sequence is 13 residues long. Deletions cut 8 bases from V and 3 bases from J, with 13 bases between. Germline V gives CDR1 KGHSH, CDR2 LQKENI. CDR3 bases: TGTGCCAGCACTTTAAAAAGAGACACTGAAGCTTTCTTT. The encoded protein is CASTLKRDTEAFF.

This clone was seen a single time. CDR3 sequence reads: CASSPFGHEGYEQYF. The CDR3 coding sequence is TGTGCCAGCTCACCATTCGGCCACGAGGGCTACGAGCAGTACTTC. The chain links TRBV18 to TRBJ2-7; a weak D match, TRBD2 (5 bases). The CDR3 is made up of 15 amino acids. Germline V CDR1 and CDR2: KGHSH, LQKENI. Trimming cost V 2 bases and J 3 bases, with 14 bases left between them. Variable domain in full (rest from reference TRBV18 and TRBJ2-7): NAGVMQNPRHLVRRRGQEARLRCSPMKGHSHVYWYRQLPEEGLKFMVYLQKENIIDESGMPKERFSAEFPKEGPSILRIQQVVRGDSAAYFCASSPFGHEGYEQYFGPGTRLTVT.

V and J are TRBV5-5 and TRBJ2-3, with a weak D call TRBD1 (6 bases). V gave up 3 bases and J gave up 6 bases, with 17 bases separating them. CDR3 size: 15 residues. The germline gives CDR1 SGHKS, CDR2 YYEKEE (reference sequence). CDR3 sequence reads: CASSSFGQPRDTQYF. DNA of the CDR3: TGTGCCAGCAGCTCGTTTGGACAGCCAAGGGATACGCAGTATTTT. Full variable domain (missing parts from reference TRBV5-5 and TRBJ2-3): DAGVTQSPTHLIKTRGQQVTLRCSPISGHKSVSWYQQVLGQGPQFIFQYYEKEERGRGNFPDRFSARQFPNYSSELNVNALLLGDSALYLCASSSFGQPRDTQYFGPGTRLTVL.